This T cell receptor beta chain was sequenced during a study of persistence of HIV-infected CD4 T cells. As concerns this clone: The target antigen is unknown.

The immunoSEQ assay was version 4, run in survey mode. Profiling relied on immunoSEQ multiplex PCR, and the TCRdb table lists in-frame clones only, not all of them. The sample contains 40,000 to 55,000 clones, 85% to 90% of which appear only once. This nonspecific control used anti-CD3/anti-CD28 bead stimulation of CD4+ T cells. CD4+ T cells upregulating both CD40 ligand and CD69 were sorted as responding cells. Germline CDR1 and CDR2: KGHSH and LQKENI. The J segment lost 1 base and the V segment lost 3 bases, leaving 2 bases of the junction unmatched. This CDR3 has 15 amino acids. The rearrangement links TRBV18 to TRBJ2-1; 8 bases map to TRBD2. Sequencing used CD4+ T cells sorted from PBMCs after roughly 18-hour stimulation, obtained from a patient who received antiretroviral therapy. The sequence was collected from an adult woman with HIV who was CMV-seropositive. CDR3 coding DNA: TGTGCCAGCTCACCCGGGACTAGTTCCTACAATGAGCAGTTCTTC. This codes for CASSPGTSSYNEQFF.